This TCR beta chain was sequenced for a study of blood T cell repertoires in COVID-19. Recruits, aged about 18 to 89 years, lived in 20 to 30 US areas. Clinical history as reported by participants underpinned cohort assignment. Two negative PCRs, clearance, or symptom resolution had been documented for recovered Cohort 3 donors. The protocol was immunoSEQ multiplex PCR, while the TCRdb copy is restricted to in-frame clones and leaves out a portion. The sample carries approximately 200,000 clones, approximately 75% recorded once. With 5 bases clipped from V and 9 bases from J, the junction kept 18 bases outside the gene matches. The CDR3 loop spans 17 amino acids. The germline gives CDR1 SEHNR, CDR2 FQNEAQ (reference sequence).

The source material was PBMCs or T cells enriched from blood (not recorded which). The chain is built from TRBV7-9 and TRBJ2-1, with 8 bases matching TRBD1. This sequence was found in a man in his forties who had recovered from COVID-19. CDR3 sequence reads: CASSPEVSTGARGEQFF. In DNA form, the CDR3 reads TGTGCCAGCAGCCCCGAAGTTTCGACAGGGGCGAGGGGTGAGCAGTTCTTC.